This T cell receptor (beta chain) stems from a study of T cell repertoires in cytomegalovirus infection. At the level of the study: It can be stated that public TCR beta signatures indicated CMV infection as well as a matching HLA type. Whole-study results and caveats: The study identified carriers of CMV plus the relevant HLA from cumulative public TCR beta family frequency.

TCRdb re-derived calls from the reads in MiXCR, one entry per CDR3 protein. Here the sample spans approximately 990,000 distinct CDR3 sequences, around 30% being singletons. Germline CDR1 is SGHVT and CDR2 is SQSDAQ. V lost 10 bases and J lost 2; bases outside the gene matches: 6. CDR3 length: 14 amino acids. Note on this clonotype: Its antigen is unidentified.

The sequences come from cultured CD8+ T cells from PBMCs, collected from culture after CMV antigen stimulation. This rearrangement joins TRBV7-4 to TRBJ2-1; 9 bases are a match to TRBD2. This TCR derives from a human donor in good health (CMV status not recorded). Some clones in this sample may be carry-over from other donors' samples. CDR3: CANRGGGAYNEQFF. CDR3 in DNA: TGTGCCAACAGAGGCGGGGGGGCCTACAATGAGCAGTTCTTC. The variable domain in full, with the rest retrieved from reference TRBV7-4 and TRBJ2-1, is GAGVSQSPRYKVAKRGRDVALRCDSISGHVTLYWYRQTLGQGSEVLTYSQSDAQRDKSGRPSGRFSAERPERSVSTLKIQRTEQGDSAVYLCANRGGGAYNEQFFGPGTRLTVL.